Each of the 12 T cell receptor beta chains below was sequenced from the same sample in a study of T-cell reconstitution after alpha-beta-depleted transplantation in children. This sample's TCRbeta library carried unique molecular identifier barcodes. TCRdb redid the calling of the PCR reads with MiXCR, one entry per CDR3 protein. The repertoire has 530,000 or so distinct CDR3 sequences, approximately 30% of them found once; the top ten carry around 36%. Sequences were derived from PBMCs, sampled before TCRalphabeta/CD19-depleted stem cell transplant. These receptors were collected from a boy in the first two years of life with Wiskott-Aldrich syndrome, due to receive a stem cell transplant.

This clonotype was counted a few times. The V gene is TRBV6-1, the J gene TRBJ2-4; the match to TRBD1 covers 7 bases. J was trimmed by 4 bases and V by 3 bases; bases with no gene match: 6. The CDR3 is made up of 15 amino acids. Germline V gene lookup returns CDR1 MNHNS and CDR2 SASEGT. The CDR3 protein is CASSDSRTGKNIQYF. The CDR3 DNA reads as TGTGCCAGCAGTGATTCCCGGACAGGAAAAAACATTCAGTACTTC.

This clonotype was seen a few times. The chain carries TRBV10-3 and TRBJ1-2; no clear D. V lost 3 bases, J lost 1 base, and 6 bases lay in between. The CDR3 is 13 amino acids. Germline assignment: CDR1 ENHRY and CDR2 SYGVKD. The CDR3 coding sequence is TGTGCCATCAGTGAAGCCGTTAACTATGGCTACACCTTC. Protein sequence: CAISEAVNYGYTF.

The chain has TRBV29-1 and TRBJ2-3; 10 bases map to TRBD2. In germline, CDR1 is SQVTM, CDR2 ANQGSEA. The CDR3 runs to 13 residues. The V segment lost 7 bases and the J segment 0 bases; nucleotides outside the gene matches: 1. The CDR3 here is CSGSGRSTDTQYF. The DNA of the CDR3 is TGCAGCGGTAGCGGGAGGAGCACAGATACGCAGTATTTT.

This chain links TRBV12-3 or TRBV12-4 with TRBJ2-2; D could derive from TRBD1 or TRBD2 (5 bases each). The CDR3 runs to 17 residues. The V end lost 5 bases, the J end lost 7 bases, and 23 bases lay between the germline ends. In DNA form, the CDR3 reads TGTGCCAGCAGTCTCCCACATGGGGGAACGAATTTCGGGGAGCTGTTTTTT. Translated: CASSLPHGGTNFGELFF.

The table lists this clonotype with a few counts. The chain has TRBV29-1 and TRBJ1-1; maybe TRBD1 (5 bases). Trimming took off 4 bases at V and 0 bases at J, with 15 bases between the two ends. The CDR3 spans 15 residues. CDR1 is SQVTM, CDR2 ANQGSEA, per germline. CDR3 sequence reads: CSVGASGGVNTEAFF. CDR3 in DNA: TGCAGCGTTGGGGCTTCCGGGGGAGTGAACACTGAAGCTTTCTTT.

This clonotype was counted between two and nine times. The chain carries TRBV4-1 and TRBJ2-1, with TRBD2 identical over 11 bases. This CDR3 region has 16 residues. Germline V lookup: CDR1 MGHRA, CDR2 YSYEKL. The J segment lost 6 bases and the V segment lost 3 bases, leaving 7 bases of the junction unmatched. CDR3 residues: CASSHLLAGVGNEQFF. The CDR3 DNA follows: TGCGCCAGCAGCCACCTACTAGCGGGAGTTGGCAATGAGCAGTTCTTC.

This clonotype has only a few counts. The V and J genes are TRBV4-2 and TRBJ2-3, with 8 bases aligning to TRBD2. Germline CDR1 reads LGHNA; CDR2 reads YNFKEQ. The ends lost 1 base at V and 3 bases at J; junction bases unmatched: 15. The CDR3 length is 19 residues. CDR3 residues: CASSQVRREGPKVTDTQYF. The CDR3 DNA reads as TGTGCCAGCAGCCAAGTAAGACGGGAGGGCCCGAAGGTAACAGATACGCAGTATTTT.

CDR3 sequence: CSAPQVFSGANVLTF. CDR3 nucleotide sequence: TGCAGTGCTCCACAGGTTTTCTCTGGGGCCAACGTCCTGACTTTC. The V gene is TRBV20-1, the J gene TRBJ2-6; the D gene is possibly TRBD1 (5 bases). Germline CDR1 DFQATT, CDR2 SNEGSKA (reference sequence). Trimming stripped 5 bases from V and 0 bases from J, with 11 bases between. This CDR3 is 15 amino acids long.

Only a few counts were recorded for this clonotype. The chain combines TRBV20-1 with TRBJ2-5, with D possibly being TRBD1 (6 bases). V was pared by 3 bases and J by 1 base, with 12 bases between. Germline V lookup: CDR1 DFQATT, CDR2 SNEGSKA (reference sequence). This CDR3 is built from 14 residues. The CDR3 here is CSASKQGIQETQYF. For the CDR3, the DNA is TGCAGTGCTAGTAAACAGGGAATCCAAGAGACCCAGTACTTC.

This chain links TRBV5-1 with TRBJ2-3, with 11 positions matching TRBD1. The germline V gene encodes CDR1 SGHRS and CDR2 YFSETQ. The junction had 7 bases not matched to a gene; V was cut back by 0 bases and J by 4 bases. CDR3 length: 17 amino acids. CDR3 protein: CASSLVLRTGGADTQYF. The CDR3 coding sequence is TGCGCCAGCAGCTTGGTCCTCCGGACAGGGGGCGCAGATACGCAGTATTTT.

The chain combines TRBV6-2 or TRBV6-3 with TRBJ1-2; D unclear. Trimming left V 2 bases short and J 4 bases short, with 8 bases between. CDR1 is MNHEY and CDR2 is SVGEGT in the germline V gene. The CDR3 covers 13 residues. CDR3 in amino acids: CASSYRNAYGYTF. CDR3 DNA: TGTGCCAGCAGTTACCGTAACGCCTATGGCTACACCTTC.

V and J are TRBV20-1 and TRBJ2-1; D is possibly TRBD2 (6 bases). This CDR3 contains 14 residues. Germline values: CDR1 DFQATT, CDR2 SNEGSKA (reference sequence). Trimming cost V 5 bases and J 0 bases, with 11 bases left between them. As DNA, the CDR3 is TGCAGTGCTCTTAGCGGAGCCTCCTACAATGAGCAGTTCTTC. Its protein is CSALSGASYNEQFF.